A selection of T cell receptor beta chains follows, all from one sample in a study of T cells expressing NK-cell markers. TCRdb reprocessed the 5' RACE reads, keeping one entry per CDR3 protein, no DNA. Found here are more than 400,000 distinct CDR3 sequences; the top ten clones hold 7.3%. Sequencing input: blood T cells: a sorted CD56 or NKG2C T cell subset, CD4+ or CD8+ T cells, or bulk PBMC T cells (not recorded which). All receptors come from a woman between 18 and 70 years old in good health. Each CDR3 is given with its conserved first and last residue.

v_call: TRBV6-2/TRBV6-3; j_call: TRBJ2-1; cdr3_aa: CASSRHLSGRTNEQFF
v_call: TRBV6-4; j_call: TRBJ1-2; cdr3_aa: CASSDGQASYGYTF
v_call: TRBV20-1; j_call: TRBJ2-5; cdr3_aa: CSASGTKHGETQYF
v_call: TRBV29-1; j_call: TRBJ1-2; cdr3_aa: CSVVAGGGYTF
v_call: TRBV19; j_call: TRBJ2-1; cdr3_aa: CASSIVGRGGHNEQFF
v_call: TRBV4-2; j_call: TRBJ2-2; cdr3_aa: CASSQDGTNGELFF
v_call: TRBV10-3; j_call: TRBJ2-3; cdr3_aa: CAISESGDTQYF
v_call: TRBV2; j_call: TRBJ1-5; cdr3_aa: CASRGQEYQPQHF
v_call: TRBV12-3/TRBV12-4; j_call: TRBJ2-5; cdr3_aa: CASSGDRAETQYF
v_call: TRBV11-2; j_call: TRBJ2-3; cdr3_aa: CASSSPGLAGGRADTQYF
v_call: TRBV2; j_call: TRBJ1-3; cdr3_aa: CARDRAGNTIYF
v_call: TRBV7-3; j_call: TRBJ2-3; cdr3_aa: CASSQMQGPTDTQYF
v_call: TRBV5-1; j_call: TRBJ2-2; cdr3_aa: CASSLSLAVNTGELFF
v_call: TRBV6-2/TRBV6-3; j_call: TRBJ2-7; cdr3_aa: CASSYSAGPYEQYF
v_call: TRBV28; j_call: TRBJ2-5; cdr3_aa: CASSWSVGVQETQYF
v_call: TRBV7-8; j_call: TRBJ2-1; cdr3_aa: CASSLNSGLQIYNEQFF
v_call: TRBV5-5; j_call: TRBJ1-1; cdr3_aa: CASNTRGLDEAFF
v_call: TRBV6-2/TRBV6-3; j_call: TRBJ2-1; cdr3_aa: CASSPGQGSSYNEQFF
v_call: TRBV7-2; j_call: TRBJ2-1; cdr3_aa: CASSSEGTGVKGNEQFF
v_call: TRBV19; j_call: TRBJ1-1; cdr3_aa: CASRISGMNTEAFF
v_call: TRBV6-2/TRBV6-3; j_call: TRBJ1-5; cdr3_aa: CASSGQPGFEPQHF
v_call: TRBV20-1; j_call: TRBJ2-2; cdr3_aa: CSARDFGGDTGELFF
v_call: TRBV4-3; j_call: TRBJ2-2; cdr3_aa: CASSHACCDTGELFF
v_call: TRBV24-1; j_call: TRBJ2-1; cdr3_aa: CATSDRPPTSGRVNEQFF
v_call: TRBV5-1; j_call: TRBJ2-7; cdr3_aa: CASTQQGGEQYF
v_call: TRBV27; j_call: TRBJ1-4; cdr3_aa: CASSLNPGGYGNEKLFF
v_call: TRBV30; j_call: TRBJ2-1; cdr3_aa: CAVGPQIYNEQFF
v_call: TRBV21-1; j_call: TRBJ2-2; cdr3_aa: CARSPAGDTGELFF
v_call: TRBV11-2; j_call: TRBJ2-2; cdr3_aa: CASSQGGYGELFF